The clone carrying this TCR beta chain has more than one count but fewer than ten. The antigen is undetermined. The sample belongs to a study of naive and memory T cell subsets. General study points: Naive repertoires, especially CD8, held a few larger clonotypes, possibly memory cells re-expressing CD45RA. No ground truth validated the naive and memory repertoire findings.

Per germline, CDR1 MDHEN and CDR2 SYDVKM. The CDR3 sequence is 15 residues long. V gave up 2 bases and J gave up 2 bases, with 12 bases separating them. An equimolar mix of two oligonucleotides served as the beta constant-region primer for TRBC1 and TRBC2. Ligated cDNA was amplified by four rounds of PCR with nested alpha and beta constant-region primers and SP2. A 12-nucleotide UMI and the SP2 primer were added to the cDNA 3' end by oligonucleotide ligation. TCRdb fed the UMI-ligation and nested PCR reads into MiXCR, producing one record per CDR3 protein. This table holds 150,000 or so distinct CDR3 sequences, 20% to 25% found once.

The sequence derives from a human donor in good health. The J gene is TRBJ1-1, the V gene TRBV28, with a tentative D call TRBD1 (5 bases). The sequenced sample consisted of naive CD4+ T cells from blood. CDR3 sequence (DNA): TGTGCCAGCAGTTTAGTGGGGGAGAAAAACACTGAAGCTTTCTTT. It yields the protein CASSLVGEKNTEAFF.